These 6 T cell receptor beta chains came from one sample sequenced in a study of sequential checkpoint blockade in melanoma. The treatment denotes: randomized to nivolumab then ipilimumab (arm A) or the reverse (arm B). Data came from immunoSEQ multiplex PCR; TCRdb stores just in-frame clones and leaves some out. This table holds around 2,300 clones, about 20% found once. The sample in question was tumor tissue (inferred from file names), obtained from a patient given nivolumab and ipilimumab in sequence. The receptor set was obtained from a human donor with melanoma.

This clone ranks as medium-sized. The rearrangement uses TRBV12-5 and TRBJ1-2; D ambiguous. Germline CDR1 LGHNT, CDR2 FRNRAP. The CDR3 length is 12 residues. The DNA for the CDR3 is TGTGCCAGCAAAGCAAGGAACTATGGCTACACCTTC. Translating it yields CASKARNYGYTF.

This clone has a single count. The rearrangement joins TRBV14 to TRBJ2-3, with 8 positions matching TRBD1. The V segment lost 4 bases and the J segment 6 bases; nucleotides outside the gene matches: 12. This CDR3 is built from 16 residues. The germline V gene encodes CDR1 SGHDN and CDR2 FVKESK. The CDR3 is CASSPLGTGGGDTQYF. For the CDR3, the DNA is TGTGCCAGCAGCCCTCTGGGGACAGGAGGAGGGGATACGCAGTATTTT.

V gene TRBV6-8 combines with J gene TRBJ2-7; 11 bases map to TRBD1. With V trimmed by 6 bases and J by 2 bases, 6 bases remained unmatched. CDR1 and CDR2 from the germline V gene are MNHGY and SAAAGT. There are 15 residues in the CDR3. CDR3 nucleotides: TGTGCCAGCAGCGGCGGACAGGGGGCCACCTACGAGCAGTACTTC. Residues: CASSGGQGATYEQYF.

This chain uses TRBV5-1 with TRBJ2-5, with D perhaps TRBD1 or TRBD2 (5 bases each). The CDR3 length is 14 residues. Germline CDR1 is SGHRS and CDR2 is YFSETQ. The germline V and J ends were trimmed by 5 bases and 7 bases, with 18 bases remaining between them. This CDR3 is CASRPRDRELTQYF. The CDR3, as DNA: TGCGCCAGCAGACCCCGGGACCGGGAATTGACCCAGTACTTC.

The chain couples TRBV29-1 to TRBJ2-3; 14 nucleotides line up with TRBD2. CDR3 length equals 14 residues. The germline CDR1 and CDR2 sequences are SQVTM and ANQGSEA. The V segment lost 3 bases and the J segment 4 bases; nucleotides outside the gene matches: 0. The CDR3, as DNA: TGCAGCGTTGAGGGACTAGCGGGAGCAGATACGCAGTATTTT. This gives the protein CSVEGLAGADTQYF.

CDR3 DNA sequence: TGCAGCGTTAATTTACAGGGGGACGTGGACATTCAGTACTTC. It translates to CSVNLQGDVDIQYF. The rearrangement links TRBV29-1 to TRBJ2-4; 8 bases are a match to TRBD1. V was clipped by 5 bases and J by 8 bases; unmatched bases: 11. Germline CDR1 and CDR2: SQVTM and ANQGSEA. This CDR3 has 14 amino acids.